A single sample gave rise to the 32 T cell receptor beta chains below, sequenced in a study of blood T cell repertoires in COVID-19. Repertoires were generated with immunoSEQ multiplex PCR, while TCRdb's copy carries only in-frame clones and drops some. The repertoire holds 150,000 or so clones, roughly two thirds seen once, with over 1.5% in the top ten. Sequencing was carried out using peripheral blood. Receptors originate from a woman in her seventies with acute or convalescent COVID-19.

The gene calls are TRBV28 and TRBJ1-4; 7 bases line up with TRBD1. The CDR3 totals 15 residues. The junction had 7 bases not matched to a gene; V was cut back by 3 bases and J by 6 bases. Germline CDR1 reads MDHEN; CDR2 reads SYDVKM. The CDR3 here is CASSFLRQGYEKLFF. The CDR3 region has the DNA TGTGCCAGCAGTTTTCTGAGACAGGGATATGAAAAACTGTTTTTT.

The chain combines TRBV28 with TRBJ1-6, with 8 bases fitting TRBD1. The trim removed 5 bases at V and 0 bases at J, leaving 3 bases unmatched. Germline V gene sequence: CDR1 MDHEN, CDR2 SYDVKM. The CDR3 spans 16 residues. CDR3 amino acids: CASSPTGGSYNSPLHF. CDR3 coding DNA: TGTGCCAGCAGTCCTACAGGGGGCTCCTATAATTCACCCCTCCACTTT.

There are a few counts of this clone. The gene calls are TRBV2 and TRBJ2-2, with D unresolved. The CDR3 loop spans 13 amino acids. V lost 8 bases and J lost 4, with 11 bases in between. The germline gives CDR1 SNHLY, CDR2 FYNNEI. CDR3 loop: CASSEDFTGELFF. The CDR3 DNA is TGTGCCAGCTCAGAGGATTTCACCGGGGAGCTGTTTTTT.

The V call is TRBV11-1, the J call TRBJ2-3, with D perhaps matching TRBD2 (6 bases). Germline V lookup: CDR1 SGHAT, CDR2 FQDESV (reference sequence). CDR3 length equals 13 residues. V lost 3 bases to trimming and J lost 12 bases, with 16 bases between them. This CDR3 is CASSLLDSGVQYF. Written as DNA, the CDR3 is TGTGCCAGCAGCTTGCTCGATTCGGGGGTTCAGTATTTT.

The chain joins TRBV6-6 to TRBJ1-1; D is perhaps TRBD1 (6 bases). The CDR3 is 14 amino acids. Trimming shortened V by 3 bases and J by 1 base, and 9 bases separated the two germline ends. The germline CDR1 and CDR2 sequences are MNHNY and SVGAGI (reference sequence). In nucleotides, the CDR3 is TGTGCCAGCAGTTATCGGGGACAGAACACTGAAGCTTTCTTT. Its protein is CASSYRGQNTEAFF.

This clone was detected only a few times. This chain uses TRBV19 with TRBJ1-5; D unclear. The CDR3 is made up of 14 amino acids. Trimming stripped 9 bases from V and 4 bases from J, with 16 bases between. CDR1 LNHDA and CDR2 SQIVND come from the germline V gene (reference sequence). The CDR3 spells CASAMEGGNQPQHF. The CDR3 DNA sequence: TGTGCCAGCGCTATGGAAGGAGGTAATCAGCCCCAGCATTTT.

In nucleotides, the CDR3 is TGTGCCAGTAGTCCGGGGACAGATGGGTCCTACGAGCAGTACTTC. It is translated as CASSPGTDGSYEQYF. The chain employs TRBV19 and TRBJ2-7; TRBD1 agrees at 7 bases. Germline V gene data show CDR1 as LNHDA and CDR2 as SQIVND (reference sequence). V shed 5 bases and J 1 base; nucleotides not matched to a gene: 8. This CDR3 is 15 amino acids long.

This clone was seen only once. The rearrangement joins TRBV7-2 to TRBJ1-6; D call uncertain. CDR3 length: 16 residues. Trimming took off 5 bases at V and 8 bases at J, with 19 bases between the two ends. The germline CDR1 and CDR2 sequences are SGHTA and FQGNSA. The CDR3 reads CASSPRGPSLDSPLHF. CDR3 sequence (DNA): TGTGCCAGCAGCCCCCGAGGCCCGAGTCTAGATTCACCCCTCCACTTT. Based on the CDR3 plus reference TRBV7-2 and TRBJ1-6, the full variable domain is GAGVSQSPSNKVTEKGKDVELRCDPISGHTALYWYRQSLGQGLEFLIYFQGNSAPDKSGLPSDRFSAERTGGSVSTLTIQRTQQEDSAVYLCASSPRGPSLDSPLHFGNGTRLTVT.

The DNA of the CDR3 is TGTGCCAGCAGTGTGGGGAGCTCCTACAATGAGCAGTTCTTC. This translates into CASSVGSSYNEQFF. V and J are TRBV25-1 and TRBJ2-1, with D maybe TRBD2 (5 bases). Trimming shortened V by 4 bases and J by 0 bases, and 7 bases separated the two germline ends. The CDR3 length is 14 residues. Germline values: CDR1 MGHDK, CDR2 SYGVNS.

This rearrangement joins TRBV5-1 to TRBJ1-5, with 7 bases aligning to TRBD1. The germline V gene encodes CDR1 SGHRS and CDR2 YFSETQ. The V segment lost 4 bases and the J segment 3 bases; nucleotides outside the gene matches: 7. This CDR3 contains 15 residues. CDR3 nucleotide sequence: TGCGCCAGCAGCGTAGACAGGGCCAACAATCAGCCCCAGCATTTT. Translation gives CASSVDRANNQPQHF.

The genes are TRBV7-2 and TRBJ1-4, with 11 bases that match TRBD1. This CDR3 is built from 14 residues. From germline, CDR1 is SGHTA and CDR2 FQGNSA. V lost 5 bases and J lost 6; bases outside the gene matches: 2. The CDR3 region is CASSRDRGDEKLFF. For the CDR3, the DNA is TGTGCCAGCAGCCGGGACAGGGGGGATGAAAAACTGTTTTTT.

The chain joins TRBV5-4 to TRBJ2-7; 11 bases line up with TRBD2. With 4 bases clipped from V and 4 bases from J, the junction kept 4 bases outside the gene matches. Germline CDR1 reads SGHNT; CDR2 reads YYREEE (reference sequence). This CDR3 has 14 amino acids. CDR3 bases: TGTGCCAGCAGCCCAGGGACTAGCGGATACGAGCAGTACTTC. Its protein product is CASSPGTSGYEQYF.

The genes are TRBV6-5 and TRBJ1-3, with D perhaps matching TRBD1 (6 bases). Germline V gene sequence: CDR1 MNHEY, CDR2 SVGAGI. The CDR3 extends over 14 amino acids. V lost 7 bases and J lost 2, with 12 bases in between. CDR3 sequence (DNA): TGTGCCAGCATGGAGGCAGGGGCTGGAAACACCATATATTTT. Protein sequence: CASMEAGAGNTIYF.

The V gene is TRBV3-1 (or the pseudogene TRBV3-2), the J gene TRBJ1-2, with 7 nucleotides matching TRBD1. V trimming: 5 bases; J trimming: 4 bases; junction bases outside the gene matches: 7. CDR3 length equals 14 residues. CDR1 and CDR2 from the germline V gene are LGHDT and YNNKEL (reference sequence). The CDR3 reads CASSTSDRVYGYTF. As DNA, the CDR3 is TGTGCCAGCAGCACGAGTGACAGGGTCTATGGCTACACCTTC.

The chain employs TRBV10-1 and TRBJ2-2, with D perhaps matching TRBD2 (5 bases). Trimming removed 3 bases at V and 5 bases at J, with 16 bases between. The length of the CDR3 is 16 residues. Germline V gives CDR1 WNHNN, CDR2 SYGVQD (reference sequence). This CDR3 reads CASSDEPLRVTGELFF. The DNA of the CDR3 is TGCGCCAGCAGTGATGAACCCCTGAGGGTGACCGGGGAGCTGTTTTTT.

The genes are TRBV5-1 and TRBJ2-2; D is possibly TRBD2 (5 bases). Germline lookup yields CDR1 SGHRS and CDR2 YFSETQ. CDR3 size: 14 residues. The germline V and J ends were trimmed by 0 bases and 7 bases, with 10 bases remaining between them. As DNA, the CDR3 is TGCGCCAGCAGCTTGGACGGGATGATCGGGGAGCTGTTTTTT. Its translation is CASSLDGMIGELFF.

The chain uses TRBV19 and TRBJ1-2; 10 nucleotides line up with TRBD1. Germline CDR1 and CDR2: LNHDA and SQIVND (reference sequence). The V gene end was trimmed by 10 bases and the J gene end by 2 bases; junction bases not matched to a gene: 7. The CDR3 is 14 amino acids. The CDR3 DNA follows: TGTGCCACCCAAGGGACAGGGGCGAACTATGGCTACACCTTC. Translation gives CATQGTGANYGYTF.

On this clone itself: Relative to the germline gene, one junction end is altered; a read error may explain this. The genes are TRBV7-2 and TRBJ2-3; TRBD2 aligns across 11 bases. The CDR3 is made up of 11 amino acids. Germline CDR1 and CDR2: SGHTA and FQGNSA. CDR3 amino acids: CASSLGLAVHF. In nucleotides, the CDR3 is TGTGCCAGCAGCTTGGGACTAGCGGTCCATTTT.

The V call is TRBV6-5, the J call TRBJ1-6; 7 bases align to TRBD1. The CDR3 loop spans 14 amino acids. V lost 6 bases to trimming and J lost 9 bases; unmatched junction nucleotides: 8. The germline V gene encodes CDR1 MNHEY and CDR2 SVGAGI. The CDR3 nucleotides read TGTGCCAGCAGGACGACAGGGTCAGGTTCACCCCTCCACTTT. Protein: CASRTTGSGSPLHF.

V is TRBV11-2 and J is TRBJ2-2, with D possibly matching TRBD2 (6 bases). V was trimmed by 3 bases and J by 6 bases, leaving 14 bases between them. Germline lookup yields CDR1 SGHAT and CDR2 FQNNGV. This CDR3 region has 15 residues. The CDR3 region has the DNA TGTGCCAGCAGCTTGGGGCTGGGGGAGGCCGGGGAGCTGTTTTTT. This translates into CASSLGLGEAGELFF. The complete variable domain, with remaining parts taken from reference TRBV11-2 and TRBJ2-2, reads EAGVAQSPRYKIIEKRQSVAFWCNPISGHATLYWYQQILGQGPKLLIQFQNNGVVDDSQLPKDRFSAERLKGVDSTLKIQPAKLEDSAVYLCASSLGLGEAGELFFGEGSRLTVL.

CDR3 DNA sequence: TGTGCCAGTAGTATAAGTAGGGGATCAGCGGGAATAGGCGCAGATACGCAGTATTTT. Protein sequence: CASSISRGSAGIGADTQYF. This chain uses TRBV19 with TRBJ2-3, with 7 bases that match TRBD2. Germline V CDR1 and CDR2: LNHDA, SQIVND (reference sequence). The J segment lost 4 bases and the V segment lost 2 bases, leaving 18 bases of the junction unmatched. This CDR3 region has 19 residues.

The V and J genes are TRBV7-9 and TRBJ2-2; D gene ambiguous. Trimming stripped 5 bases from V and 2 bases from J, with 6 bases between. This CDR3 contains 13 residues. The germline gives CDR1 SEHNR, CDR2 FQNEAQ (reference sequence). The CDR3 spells CASSHSNTGELFF. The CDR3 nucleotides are TGTGCCAGCAGCCACTCCAACACCGGGGAGCTGTTTTTT.

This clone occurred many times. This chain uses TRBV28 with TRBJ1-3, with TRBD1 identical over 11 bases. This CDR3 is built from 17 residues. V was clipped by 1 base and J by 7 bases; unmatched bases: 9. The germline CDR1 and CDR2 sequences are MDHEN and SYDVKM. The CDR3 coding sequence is TGTGCCAGCAGTTTATACCCCGGGACAGGGGGAGGGAACACCATATATTTT. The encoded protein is CASSLYPGTGGGNTIYF.

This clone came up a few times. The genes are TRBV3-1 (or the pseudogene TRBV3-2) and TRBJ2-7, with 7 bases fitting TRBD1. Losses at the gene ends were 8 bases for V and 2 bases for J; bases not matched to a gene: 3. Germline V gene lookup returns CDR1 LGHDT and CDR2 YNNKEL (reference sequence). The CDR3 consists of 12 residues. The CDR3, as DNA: TGTGCCAGCGGGACAGCACCCTACGAGCAGTACTTC. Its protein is CASGTAPYEQYF.

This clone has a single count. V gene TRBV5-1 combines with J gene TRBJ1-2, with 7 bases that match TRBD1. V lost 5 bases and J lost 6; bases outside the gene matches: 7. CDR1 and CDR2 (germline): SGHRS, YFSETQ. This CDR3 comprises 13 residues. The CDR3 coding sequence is TGCGCCAGCAGTCCGACAGGGATTCATGGCTACACCTTC. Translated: CASSPTGIHGYTF. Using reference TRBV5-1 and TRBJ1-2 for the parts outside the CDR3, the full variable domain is KAGVTQTPRYLIKTRGQQVTLSCSPISGHRSVSWYQQTPGQGLQFLFEYFSETQRNKGNFPGRFSGRQFSNSRSEMNVSTLELGDSALYLCASSPTGIHGYTFGSGTRLTVV.

The chain's CDR3 is CASSQDRAGHLYYGYTF. The CDR3 DNA is TGCGCCAGCAGCCAAGATCGAGCGGGACACCTGTACTATGGCTACACCTTC. This chain uses TRBV4-3 with TRBJ1-2, with D possibly TRBD1 on 6 matching bases. V was shortened by 0 bases and J by 3 bases, with 17 bases between the two germline ends. Germline V CDR1 and CDR2: LGHNA, YSLEER. The CDR3 totals 17 residues.

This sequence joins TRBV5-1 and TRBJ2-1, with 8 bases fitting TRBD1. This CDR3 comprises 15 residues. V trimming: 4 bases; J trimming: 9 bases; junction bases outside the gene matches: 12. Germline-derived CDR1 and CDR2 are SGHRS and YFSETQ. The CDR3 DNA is TGCGCCAGCAGCCTGGCGGGACAGGCATTAGTTGAGCAGTTCTTC. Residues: CASSLAGQALVEQFF.

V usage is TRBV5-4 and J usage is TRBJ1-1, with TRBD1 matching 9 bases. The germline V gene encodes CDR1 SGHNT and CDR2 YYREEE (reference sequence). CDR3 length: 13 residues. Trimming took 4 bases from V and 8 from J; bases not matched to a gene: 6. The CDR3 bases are TGTGCCAGCAGCGTTCTCGGGACAGGGGAAGCTTTCTTT. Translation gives CASSVLGTGEAFF. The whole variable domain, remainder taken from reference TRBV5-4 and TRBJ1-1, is ETGVTQSPTHLIKTRGQQVTLRCSSQSGHNTVSWYQQALGQGPQFIFQYYREEENGRGNFPPRFSGLQFPNYSSELNVNALELDDSALYLCASSVLGTGEAFFGQGTRLTVV.

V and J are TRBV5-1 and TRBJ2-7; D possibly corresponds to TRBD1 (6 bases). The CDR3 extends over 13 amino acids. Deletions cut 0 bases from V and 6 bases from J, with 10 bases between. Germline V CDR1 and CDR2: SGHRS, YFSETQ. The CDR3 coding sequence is TGCGCCAGCAGCTTGGGGACAGACGTCGAGCAGTACTTC. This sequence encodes CASSLGTDVEQYF.

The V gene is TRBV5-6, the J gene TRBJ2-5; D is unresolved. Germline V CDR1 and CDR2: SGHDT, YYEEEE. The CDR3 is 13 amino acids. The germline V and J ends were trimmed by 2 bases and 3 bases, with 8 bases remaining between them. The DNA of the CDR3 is TGTGCCAGCAGCTTTAGTACTAAAGAGACCCAGTACTTC. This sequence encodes CASSFSTKETQYF. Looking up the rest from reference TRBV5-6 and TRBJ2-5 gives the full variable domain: DAGVTQSPTHLIKTRGQQVTLRCSPKSGHDTVSWYQQALGQGPQFIFQYYEEEERQRGNFPDRFSGHQFPNYSSELNVNALLLGDSALYLCASSFSTKETQYFGPGTRLLVL.

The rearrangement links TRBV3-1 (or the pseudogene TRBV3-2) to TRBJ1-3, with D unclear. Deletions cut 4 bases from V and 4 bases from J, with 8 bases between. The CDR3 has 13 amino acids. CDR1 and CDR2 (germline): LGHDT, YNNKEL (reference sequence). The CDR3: CASSLPRGNTIYF. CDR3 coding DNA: TGTGCCAGCAGCCTCCCGCGGGGAAACACCATATATTTT.

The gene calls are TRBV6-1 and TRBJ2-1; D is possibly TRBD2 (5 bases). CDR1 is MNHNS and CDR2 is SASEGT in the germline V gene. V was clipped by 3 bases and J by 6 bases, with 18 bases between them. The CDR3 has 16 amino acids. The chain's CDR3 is CASSDLGVIGINEQFF. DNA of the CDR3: TGTGCCAGCAGTGACCTGGGAGTCATTGGCATCAATGAGCAGTTCTTC.